The next 14 T cell receptor beta chains were all read from a single sample in a study of cytomegalovirus exposure and HLA in healthy donors. The PCR contained 60 Vbeta and 13 Jbeta primers. Repertoires were generated with immunoSEQ multiplex PCR, while TCRdb's copy carries only in-frame clones and drops some. The sample lists roughly 190,000 clones, under 80% occurring once. Material: PBMCs. The source of these receptors is a man aged 35 to 55 in good health and CMV-seronegative.

This sequence joins TRBV19 and TRBJ2-7, with unresolved D. Between the trimmed V and J ends, which lost 3 bases and 4 bases, there was a span of 13 bases. The CDR3 runs to 14 residues. Germline CDR1 LNHDA, CDR2 SQIVND (reference sequence). CDR3 nucleotides: TGTGCCAGTAGTATCCCCTTCTCTCCTTACGAGCAGTACTTC. Its translation: CASSIPFSPYEQYF.

The chain uses TRBV14 and TRBJ2-5; D is ambiguous. Germline V gene data show CDR1 as SGHDN and CDR2 as FVKESK. The CDR3 is made up of 13 amino acids. Between the trimmed V and J ends, which lost 0 bases and 11 bases, there was a span of 13 bases. The CDR3 region has the DNA TGTGCCAGCAGCCAAGACTCCCTACGGCGGCAGTACTTC. Translating it yields CASSQDSLRRQYF.

This chain links TRBV23-1 with TRBJ1-5; TRBD1 agrees at 7 bases. TRBV23-1 is assigned to the ORF class and has an uncertain function. The CDR3 totals 17 residues. J lost 3 bases, V lost 4 bases, and 12 bases had no gene match. CDR3 DNA sequence: TGCGCCAGCAGTCCGATCCGACAGGGAAGGGACAATCAGCCCCAGCATTTT. It encodes CASSPIRQGRDNQPQHF.

The rearrangement joins TRBV18 to TRBJ2-3; TRBD2 matches 7 bases. In germline, CDR1 is KGHSH, CDR2 LQKENI. The CDR3 runs to 13 residues. V shed 8 bases and J 3 bases; nucleotides not matched to a gene: 5. CDR3 residues: CASPQGGTDTQYF. In nucleotides, the CDR3 is TGTGCCAGCCCCCAGGGAGGGACAGATACGCAGTATTTT.

The chain is built from TRBV4-3 and TRBJ2-3; a possible D gene is TRBD2 (5 bases). V lost 0 bases and J 5 bases, leaving 21 bases between the germline ends. The germline V gene encodes CDR1 LGHNA and CDR2 YSLEER. The CDR3 has 18 residues. CDR3 nucleotide sequence: TGCGCCAGCAGCCAAGACTCCGGCAGAGCGGCCTTCGTAGATACGCAGTATTTT. Translation: CASSQDSGRAAFVDTQYF.

The V and J genes are TRBV6-1 and TRBJ2-5; TRBD2 might be the D (6 bases). CDR1 is MNHNS, CDR2 SASEGT, per germline. Trimming stripped 6 bases from V and 4 bases from J, with 18 bases between. This CDR3 is built from 15 residues. CDR3 sequence: CASRGTGAAGETQYF. DNA of the CDR3: TGTGCCAGCAGAGGAACCGGAGCAGCGGGAGAGACCCAGTACTTC.

In its sample, this clone was seen a few times. J is TRBJ1-1 and V is TRBV6-5; perhaps TRBD1 as D (5 bases). The CDR3 runs to 16 residues. V gave up 0 bases and J gave up 4 bases, with 15 bases separating them. The germline gives CDR1 MNHEY, CDR2 SVGAGI. CDR3 DNA sequence: TGTGCCAGCAGTTACTCGATAAGGCCCAGGGCCACTGAAGCTTTCTTT. Protein sequence: CASSYSIRPRATEAFF.

This clone showed up just a few times. The CDR3 region has the DNA TGTGCCAGCAGCCGCTGGCTAGGGGACAGGGTGGGGAGCGAGCAGTACTTC. As protein: CASSRWLGDRVGSEQYF. The gene calls are TRBV4-2 and TRBJ2-7, with 9 bases aligning to TRBD1. This CDR3 spans 17 amino acids. The V and J ends lost 4 bases and 6 bases, in that order; junction bases with no gene match: 16. The germline CDR1 and CDR2 sequences are LGHNA and YNFKEQ.

This chain uses TRBV7-9 with TRBJ1-3, with 8 bases that match TRBD1. This CDR3 is built from 13 residues. Germline V gene data show CDR1 as SEHNR and CDR2 as FQNEAQ (reference sequence). Trimming cost V 8 bases and J 5 bases; bases outside gene matches: 5. CDR3 bases: TGTGCCAGCCTCGGACAGGGTAGAAACACCATATATTTT. Amino acid sequence: CASLGQGRNTIYF.

The rearrangement uses TRBV6-5 and TRBJ2-1; 7 positions match TRBD1. Losses at the gene ends were 2 bases for V and 0 bases for J; bases not matched to a gene: 1. Germline V gives CDR1 MNHEY, CDR2 SVGAGI. This CDR3 spans 15 amino acids. The CDR3 loop reads CASSYQGDSYNEQFF. CDR3 coding DNA: TGTGCCAGCAGTTACCAGGGGGACTCCTACAATGAGCAGTTCTTC.

Worth noting for this clone: This likely reflects a read error, since a far larger clone is one base away. This rearrangement joins TRBV5-1 to TRBJ2-6, with TRBD1 as a possible D gene (6 bases). Germline values: CDR1 SGHRS, CDR2 YFSETQ. The CDR3 runs 17 residues. Trimming stripped 4 bases from V and 0 bases from J, with 14 bases between. The CDR3 loop is CASSGDTIFSGANVLTF. In DNA form, the CDR3 reads TGCGCCAGCAGCGGGGACACCATATTCTCTGGGGCCAACGTCCTGACTTTC.

The J gene is TRBJ2-7, the V gene TRBV6-5; the D gene is possibly TRBD1 (5 bases). V lost 6 bases to trimming and J lost 2 bases, with 11 bases between them. The CDR3 runs to 13 residues. Looked up from germline, CDR1 is MNHEY and CDR2 is SVGAGI. CDR3 amino acids: CASSPTVTYEQYF. CDR3 DNA sequence: TGTGCCAGCAGCCCGACAGTGACCTACGAGCAGTACTTC.

The chain carries TRBV6-1 and TRBJ1-2; 11 nucleotides line up with TRBD1. The V gene end was trimmed by 3 bases and the J gene end by 8 bases; junction bases not matched to a gene: 5. Germline CDR1 MNHNS, CDR2 SASEGT. This CDR3 region has 14 residues. CDR3 nucleotide sequence: TGTGCCAGCAGTGAGTTAGGACAGGGGGCGGGCTACACCTTC. It encodes CASSELGQGAGYTF.

The sample holds a few counts of this clone. The V and J genes are TRBV11-2 and TRBJ2-3, with 7 bases aligning to TRBD2. The J segment lost 0 bases and the V segment lost 4 bases, leaving 7 bases of the junction unmatched. Germline CDR1 is SGHAT and CDR2 is FQNNGV. The CDR3 totals 16 residues. The CDR3 reads CASSSLRGMSTDTQYF. For the CDR3, the DNA is TGTGCCAGCAGCTCTTTGCGGGGGATGAGCACAGATACGCAGTATTTT.